This T cell receptor beta chain was found in a study of blood T cell repertoires in COVID-19. At the level of the study: From the United States, Italy and Spain came samples of acute and convalescent COVID-19. Sample material is recorded as cDNA or gDNA derived from T cells, B-cell-depleted T cells, or PBMCs.

The CDR3 covers 18 residues. The V and J ends lost 4 bases and 4 bases, in that order; junction bases with no gene match: 9. Germline loops: CDR1 SGHRS, CDR2 YFSETQ. Original handling: Nucleated cell number was recorded as an estimate derived from reference gene primer amplification. Profiled with immunoSEQ multiplex PCR; TCRdb holds only in-frame clones, not every one. The V and J calls and clone size are taken from that table; D and trimming were inferred from the DNA. This repertoire shows 120,000 to 150,000 clones, more than 70% found once; its top ten account for 13%. The chain couples TRBV5-1 to TRBJ2-2, with TRBD2 identical over 14 bases. The source of this sequence is a man aged 55-75 years with active or convalescent COVID-19. Sequencing was done on a sample of peripheral blood. CDR3 coding DNA: TGCGCCAGCAGCGCCCGACTAGCGGGAGGGCCGGGCACCGGGGAGCTGTTTTTT. Translating it yields CASSARLAGGPGTGELFF. Full variable domain (missing parts from reference TRBV5-1 and TRBJ2-2): KAGVTQTPRYLIKTRGQQVTLSCSPISGHRSVSWYQQTPGQGLQFLFEYFSETQRNKGNFPGRFSGRQFSNSRSEMNVSTLELGDSALYLCASSARLAGGPGTGELFFGEGSRLTVL.